A single sample gave rise to the 7 T cell receptor beta chains below, sequenced in a study of blood T cell repertoires in COVID-19. Sequencing used immunoSEQ multiplex PCR; TCRdb keeps in-frame clones, though not all of them. The sample holds 200,000 or so clones, roughly 87% seen once. Sequencing was carried out using peripheral blood. The source is a man aged 35 to 55 with active or convalescent COVID-19.

There are a few counts of this clone. The V call is TRBV7-6, the J call TRBJ1-6, with unresolved D. CDR3 length: 15 residues. The germline V and J ends were trimmed by 0 bases and 7 bases, with 10 bases remaining between them. Germline CDR1 reads SGHVS; CDR2 reads FNYEAQ. The CDR3 DNA is TGTGCCAGCAGCTTAGCTTCGGGGATCAATTCACCCCTCCACTTT. It yields the protein CASSLASGINSPLHF.

This chain uses TRBV3-1 (or the pseudogene TRBV3-2) with TRBJ1-4; 7 bases are a match to TRBD1. With 5 bases clipped from V and 8 bases from J, the junction kept 11 bases outside the gene matches. CDR3 size: 15 residues. Per the germline V gene, CDR1 is LGHDT and CDR2 is YNNKEL (reference sequence). CDR3 residues: CASSARQGLGEKLFF. For the CDR3, the DNA is TGTGCCAGCAGCGCCCGACAGGGTCTAGGAGAAAAACTGTTTTTT.

The chain couples TRBV7-2 to TRBJ1-2; tentative D call: TRBD1 (6 bases). Per germline, CDR1 SGHTA and CDR2 FQGNSA. CDR3 length: 15 residues. V was shortened by 1 base and J by 4 bases, with 13 bases between the two germline ends. The CDR3 sequence: CASSLVAGAGYGYTF. In DNA form, the CDR3 reads TGTGCCAGCAGCTTAGTAGCAGGGGCCGGCTATGGCTACACCTTC.

V usage is TRBV30 and J usage is TRBJ1-5; the D gene is possibly TRBD1 (6 bases). The germline gives CDR1 GTSNPN, CDR2 SVGIG (reference sequence). The CDR3 covers 13 residues. Trimming removed 2 bases from V and 5 bases from J, with 10 bases in between. CDR3 sequence: CAWSLGGDQPQHF. Here the CDR3 DNA reads TGTGCCTGGAGTTTAGGGGGAGATCAGCCCCAGCATTTT.

The sample holds a few counts of this clone. The genes are TRBV5-1 and TRBJ2-3; TRBD1 matches 7 bases. CDR3 length: 14 residues. Germline CDR1 reads SGHRS; CDR2 reads YFSETQ. V lost 0 bases and J lost 3; bases outside the gene matches: 1. CDR3 residues: CASSLGRGTDTQYF. The CDR3 nucleotides read TGCGCCAGCAGCTTGGGCAGGGGGACAGATACGCAGTATTTT.

The rearrangement links TRBV28 to TRBJ1-2; D unresolved. The CDR3 is made up of 13 amino acids. Trimming pared 3 bases from V and 4 bases from J, leaving 9 bases between. Germline V CDR1 and CDR2: MDHEN, SYDVKM. CDR3: CASSFSVPYGYTF. CDR3 coding DNA: TGTGCCAGCAGTTTTTCGGTACCCTATGGCTACACCTTC.

This clone was found a few times. The chain employs TRBV6-4 and TRBJ2-7; D is ambiguous. The germline V gene has CDR1 MRHNA and CDR2 SNTAGT. The CDR3 sequence is 14 residues long. V lost 4 bases, J lost 2 bases, and 12 bases lay in between. The chain's CDR3 is CASSGAKTAYEQYF. The CDR3, as DNA: TGTGCCAGCAGTGGGGCAAAGACCGCCTACGAGCAGTACTTC.